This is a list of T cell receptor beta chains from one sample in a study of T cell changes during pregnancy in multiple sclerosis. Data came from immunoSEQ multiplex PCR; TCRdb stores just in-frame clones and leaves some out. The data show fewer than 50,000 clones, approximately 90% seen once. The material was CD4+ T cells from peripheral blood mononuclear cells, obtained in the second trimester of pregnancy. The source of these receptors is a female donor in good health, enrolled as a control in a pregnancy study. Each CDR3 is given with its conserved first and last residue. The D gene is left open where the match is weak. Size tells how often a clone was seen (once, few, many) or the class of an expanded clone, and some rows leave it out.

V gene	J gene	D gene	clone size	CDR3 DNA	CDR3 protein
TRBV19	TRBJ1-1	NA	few	TGTGCCAGTAGTATACAAGACAGGAAGGCTTTCTTT	CASSIQDRKAFF
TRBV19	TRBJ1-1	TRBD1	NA	TGTGCCAGTACCACCTCATCGGACAGGGGGCGCACTGAAGCTTTCTTT	CASTTSSDRGRTEAFF
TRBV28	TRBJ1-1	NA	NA	TGTGCCAGCAGTTGGGGGACATTGAACACTGAAGCTTTCTTT	CASSWGTLNTEAFF
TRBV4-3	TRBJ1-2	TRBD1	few	TGCGCCAGCAGCCAAGAAGGGGGGACAGGGCACTATGGCTACACCTTC	CASSQEGGTGHYGYTF
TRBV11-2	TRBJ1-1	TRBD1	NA	TGTGCCAGCAGCCCAGAAGGGACAGGGGGCACTGAAGCTTTCTTT	CASSPEGTGGTEAFF
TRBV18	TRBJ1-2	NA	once	TGTGCCAGCTCACTGACAGGAGTCAGGGGTGGCTACACCTTC	CASSLTGVRGGYTF
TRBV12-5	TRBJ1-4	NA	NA	TGTGCTAGTGGTTTGGTGCCAGGGGTTAATGAAAAACTGTTTTTT	CASGLVPGVNEKLFF
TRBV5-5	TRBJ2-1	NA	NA	TGTGCCAGCAGCTTACAGCCAGGTGAGCAGTTCTTC	CASSLQPGEQFF
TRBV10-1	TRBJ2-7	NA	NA	TGCGCCAGCAGTCCCGCCATGAGGCTGACCGGGGGCGAGCAGTACTTC	CASSPAMRLTGGEQYF
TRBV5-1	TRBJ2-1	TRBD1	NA	TGCGCCAGCAGCGAATTGGCAGGGGGCGATGAGCAGTTCTTC	CASSELAGGDEQFF
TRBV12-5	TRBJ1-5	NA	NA	TGTGCTAGTGGTTCCCGACTCATAAGACAGAATGATCAGCCCCAGCATTTT	CASGSRLIRQNDQPQHF
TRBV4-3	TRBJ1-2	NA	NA	TGCGCCAGCAGCCAAGATGGGCACTCAGGGGAAGGAAACTATGGCTACACCTTC	CASSQDGHSGEGNYGYTF
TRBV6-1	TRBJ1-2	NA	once	TGTGCCAGCAGCATACAGGAGACTAACTATGGCTACACCTTC	CASSIQETNYGYTF
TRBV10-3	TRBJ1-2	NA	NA	TGTGCCATCAGTGAGTCGGAGGGCGGAAGCACCTTC	CAISESEGGSTF
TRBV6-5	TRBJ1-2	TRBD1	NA	TGTGCCAGCAGCCGTACAGGGGATGGGGGCTACACCTTC	CASSRTGDGGYTF
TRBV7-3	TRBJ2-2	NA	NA	TGTGCCAGCAGCTTAGGACAGCTGAACACCGGGGAGCTGTTTTTT	CASSLGQLNTGELFF
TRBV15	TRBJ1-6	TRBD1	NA	TGTGCCACCAGCAAAGGGACAGGGCAATCCTATAATTCACCCCTCCACTTT	CATSKGTGQSYNSPLHF
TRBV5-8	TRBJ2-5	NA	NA	TGTGCCAGCAGCTTCTCTCTCGGTGGCAGGGCATTTGAGACCCAGTACTTC	CASSFSLGGRAFETQYF
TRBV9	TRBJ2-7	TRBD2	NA	TGTGCCAGCAGCTCTAGCGGGGGAACCTACGAGCAGTACTTC	CASSSSGGTYEQYF
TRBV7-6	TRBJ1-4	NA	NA	TGTGCCAGCAGCGAGCAGGGAGGGTCGGCTACTAATGAAAAACTGTTTTTT	CASSEQGGSATNEKLFF